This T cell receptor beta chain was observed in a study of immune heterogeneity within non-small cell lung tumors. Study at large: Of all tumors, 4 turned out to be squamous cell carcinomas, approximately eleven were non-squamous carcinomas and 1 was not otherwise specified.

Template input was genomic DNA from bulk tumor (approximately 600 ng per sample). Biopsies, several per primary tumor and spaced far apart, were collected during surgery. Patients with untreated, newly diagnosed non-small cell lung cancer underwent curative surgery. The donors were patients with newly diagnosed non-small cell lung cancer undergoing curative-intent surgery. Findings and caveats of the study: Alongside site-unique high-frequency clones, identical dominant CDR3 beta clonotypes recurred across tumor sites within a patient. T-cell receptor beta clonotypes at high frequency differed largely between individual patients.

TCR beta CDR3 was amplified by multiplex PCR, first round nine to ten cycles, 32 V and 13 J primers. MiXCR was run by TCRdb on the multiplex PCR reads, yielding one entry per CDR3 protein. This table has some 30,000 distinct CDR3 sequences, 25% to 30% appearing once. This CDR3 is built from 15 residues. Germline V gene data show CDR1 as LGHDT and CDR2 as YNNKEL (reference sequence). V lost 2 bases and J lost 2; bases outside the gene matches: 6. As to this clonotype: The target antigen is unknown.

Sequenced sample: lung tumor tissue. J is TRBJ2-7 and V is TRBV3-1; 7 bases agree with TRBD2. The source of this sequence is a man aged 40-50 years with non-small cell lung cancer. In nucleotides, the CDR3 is TGTGCCAGCAGCCAATTACTAGCGCCTACCTACGAGCAGTACTTC. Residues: CASSQLLAPTYEQYF.